The 26 T cell receptor beta chains below all came from one sample that was sequenced in a study of T cell responses to AZD1222 COVID-19 vaccine. TCRdb's table, derived via immunoSEQ multiplex PCR, lists solely in-frame clones and lacks some. The sample has some 86,000 clones, about nine tenths seen once. Here the sequenced sample was peripheral blood, taken 28 days after the second AZD1222 dose. The receptors derive from an adult who received the AZD1222 COVID-19 vaccine.

The chain links TRBV29-1 to TRBJ2-3; a possible D gene is TRBD1 (6 bases). There are 15 residues in the CDR3. Deletions cut 5 bases from V and 5 bases from J, with 20 bases between. Germline V gene data show CDR1 as SQVTM and CDR2 as ANQGSEA. The CDR3 here is CSVSGVAGVGDTQYF. The CDR3, as DNA: TGCAGCGTTTCTGGTGTGGCAGGGGTTGGAGATACGCAGTATTTT.

The J gene is TRBJ2-7, the V gene TRBV19, with D possibly being TRBD2 (5 bases). Germline CDR1 and CDR2: LNHDA and SQIVND (reference sequence). This CDR3 comprises 13 residues. V dropped 5 bases and J dropped 3 bases, with 11 bases sitting between them. The CDR3 DNA follows: TGTGCCAGTAGTGGTCGGGGAAACTACGAGCAGTACTTC. It specifies CASSGRGNYEQYF.

V gene TRBV27 combines with J gene TRBJ1-2; 9 positions match TRBD1. Germline V gene data show CDR1 as MNHEY and CDR2 as SMNVEV (reference sequence). V was clipped by 5 bases and J by 8 bases; unmatched bases: 6. The CDR3 extends over 13 amino acids. The CDR3 loop reads CASSDTGGRGYTF. The CDR3 nucleotides read TGTGCCAGCAGTGATACAGGGGGCCGAGGCTACACCTTC.

The rearrangement links TRBV12-5 to TRBJ1-1; a possible D gene is TRBD1 (5 bases). Looked up from germline, CDR1 is LGHNT and CDR2 is FRNRAP. The CDR3 is 13 residues long. Trimming removed 5 bases from V and 7 bases from J, with 14 bases in between. CDR3 protein: CASGPSGSSEAFF. In DNA form, the CDR3 reads TGTGCTAGTGGTCCATCAGGGTCGAGTGAAGCTTTCTTT.

The chain is built from TRBV5-1 and TRBJ1-2, with D possibly matching TRBD1 (6 bases). Trimming took off 4 bases at V and 1 base at J, with 11 bases between the two ends. Germline CDR1 SGHRS, CDR2 YFSETQ. The CDR3 has 14 amino acids. CDR3 residues: CASSPWDNNYGYTF. CDR3 sequence (DNA): TGCGCCAGCAGCCCTTGGGACAATAACTATGGCTACACCTTC.

The genes are TRBV10-1 and TRBJ2-1; D not certain. Trimming took 2 bases from V and 16 from J, leaving 21 bases between them. The germline gives CDR1 WNHNN, CDR2 SYGVQD (reference sequence). The CDR3 extends over 14 amino acids. The CDR3 sequence is CASSELSVLPPYFF. The CDR3 DNA reads TGCGCCAGCAGTGAGCTGTCTGTCTTACCGCCTTATTTCTTC.

This clone is a singleton in its sample. The chain joins TRBV10-2 to TRBJ2-2, with 11 bases that match TRBD2. The V and J ends lost 7 bases and 4 bases, in that order; junction bases with no gene match: 20. There are 20 residues in the CDR3. The germline V gene encodes CDR1 WSHSY and CDR2 SAAADI. CDR3 coding DNA: TGCGCCAGCAATGTCCTTGGGCTAGCGGGAGGTCCACGTGGCACCGGGGAGCTGTTTTTT. It yields the protein CASNVLGLAGGPRGTGELFF.

The chain links TRBV7-9 to TRBJ1-2; D call uncertain. Germline assignment: CDR1 SEHNR and CDR2 FQNEAQ (reference sequence). V lost 0 bases, J lost 9 bases, and 5 bases lay in between. This CDR3 comprises 11 residues. The CDR3 region has the DNA TGTGCCAGCAGCTTAGCTTACAGCTACACCTTC. The encoded protein is CASSLAYSYTF.

The CDR3: CASSLGQRAFF. The CDR3 nucleotides are TGTGCCAGCAGTTTGGGACAGCGAGCTTTCTTT. V gene TRBV12-3 or TRBV12-4 combines with J gene TRBJ1-1, with 7 bases matching TRBD1. Trimming took 3 bases from V and 10 from J; bases not matched to a gene: 2. This CDR3 has 11 residues.

The chain combines TRBV24-1 with TRBJ1-5; 7 positions agree with TRBD1. This CDR3 has 13 amino acids. CDR1 is KGHDR and CDR2 is SFDVKD in the germline V gene. The J segment lost 4 bases and the V segment lost 7 bases, leaving 3 bases of the junction unmatched. DNA of the CDR3: TGTGCCACCAGCCAACAGGGGAATCAGCCCCAGCATTTT. Translated: CATSQQGNQPQHF.

The rearrangement joins TRBV5-8 to TRBJ1-1; 8 bases map to TRBD1. This CDR3 has 18 residues. J was trimmed by 4 bases and V by 2 bases; bases with no gene match: 16. Germline CDR1 reads SGHTS; CDR2 reads YDEGEE. This CDR3 reads CASSFWRGRRQGSTEAFF. CDR3 bases: TGTGCCAGCAGCTTTTGGCGGGGCCGTAGACAGGGGTCCACTGAAGCTTTCTTT. The entire variable domain, with the rest obtained from reference TRBV5-8 and TRBJ1-1, is as follows: EAGVTQSPTHLIKTRGQQATLRCSPISGHTSVYWYQQALGLGLQFLLWYDEGEERNRGNFPPRFSGRQFPNYSSELNVNALELEDSALYLCASSFWRGRRQGSTEAFFGQGTRLTVV.

The V and J genes are TRBV6-6 and TRBJ1-1; 7 bases align to TRBD1. CDR1 is MNHNY, CDR2 SVGAGI, per germline (reference sequence). V shed 10 bases and J 4 bases; nucleotides not matched to a gene: 9. The CDR3 has 13 residues. CDR3 sequence reads: CAIVDRDATEAFF. DNA for the CDR3: TGTGCCATCGTCGACAGGGACGCCACTGAAGCTTTCTTT.

This clone was picked up one time. The V gene is TRBV11-2, the J gene TRBJ1-1; no definite D call. There are 15 residues in the CDR3. Germline V gene lookup returns CDR1 SGHAT and CDR2 FQNNGV. V lost 5 bases, J lost 10 bases, and 23 bases lay in between. The CDR3 DNA is TGTGCCAGCAGCCTAGGGCCCGGGAACTCCGGCGGAGCTTTCTTT. Amino acid sequence: CASSLGPGNSGGAFF.

The chain links TRBV3-1 (or the pseudogene TRBV3-2) to TRBJ2-1; TRBD2 agrees at 9 bases. The CDR3 length is 16 residues. Unmatched junction bases numbered 4, after V lost 2 bases and J lost 2 bases. Germline CDR1 LGHDT, CDR2 YNNKEL (reference sequence). CDR3 sequence reads: CASSQIGGRAYNEQFF. The CDR3 DNA reads TGTGCCAGCAGCCAAATCGGCGGGAGGGCCTACAATGAGCAGTTCTTC.

CDR3: CASSQAGRGASGEQYF. CDR3 nucleotides: TGCGCCAGCAGCCAAGCCGGAAGAGGGGCGTCGGGGGAGCAGTACTTC. The genes are TRBV4-3 and TRBJ2-7; D possibly uses TRBD1 or TRBD2 (5 bases each). The CDR3 contains 16 residues. V lost 1 base and J lost 7, with 20 bases in between. CDR1 and CDR2 from the germline V gene are LGHNA and YSLEER.

The chain links TRBV5-5 to TRBJ1-1; perhaps TRBD1 as D (5 bases). In germline, CDR1 is SGHKS, CDR2 YYEKEE (reference sequence). The ends were cut back, 0 bases at V and 0 bases at J, with 18 bases in the middle. The CDR3 spans 18 residues. The CDR3 nucleotides read TGTGCCAGCAGCTTGGAATTAGGGACCCGCCACATGAACACTGAAGCTTTCTTT. It yields the protein CASSLELGTRHMNTEAFF.

The chain couples TRBV4-1 to TRBJ2-2; the match to TRBD2 covers 11 bases. V shed 4 bases, J shed 4 bases, and the junction held 5 bases outside the gene matches. The CDR3 spans 16 residues. Germline loops: CDR1 MGHRA, CDR2 YSYEKL. The CDR3 nucleotides are TGCGCCAGCAGCCTCACTAGCGGGAGTCGCACCGGGGAGCTGTTTTTT. This encodes CASSLTSGSRTGELFF.

The genes are TRBV7-2 and TRBJ1-3; 7 nucleotides agree with TRBD1. The germline V gene has CDR1 SGHTA and CDR2 FQGNSA. V lost 5 bases, J lost 9 bases, and 10 bases stayed unmatched. The CDR3 runs 14 residues. CDR3 in amino acids: CASSPGTAWGTIYF. The DNA of the CDR3 is TGTGCCAGCAGCCCAGGGACAGCCTGGGGCACCATATATTTT.

This chain connects TRBV7-9 to TRBJ2-7; the D is unclear. CDR3 length equals 14 residues. Germline CDR1 is SEHNR and CDR2 is FQNEAQ (reference sequence). Trimming removed 3 bases at V and 3 bases at J, with 12 bases between. DNA for the CDR3: TGTGCCAGCAGCTTCGGTCAGAGTTTCTACGAGCAGTACTTC. Its protein product is CASSFGQSFYEQYF. The variable domain in full, completed from reference TRBV7-9 and TRBJ2-7, reads DTGVSQNPRHKITKRGQNVTFRCDPISEHNRLYWYRQTLGQGPEFLTYFQNEAQLEKSRLLSDRFSAERPKGSFSTLEIQRTEQGDSAMYLCASSFGQSFYEQYFGPGTRLTVT.

J is TRBJ2-2 and V is TRBV15; 9 positions match TRBD1. Trimming at V came to 5 bases and at J to 6 bases, leaving 7 bases not matched to a gene. Germline V gives CDR1 LNHNV, CDR2 YYDKDF (reference sequence). This CDR3 is built from 15 residues. CDR3 loop: CATSQHRGQAGELFF. In DNA form, the CDR3 reads TGTGCCACCAGCCAACACAGGGGGCAGGCCGGGGAGCTGTTTTTT. Filled out from reference TRBV15 and TRBJ2-2, the complete variable domain reads DAMVIQNPRYQVTQFGKPVTLSCSQTLNHNVMYWYQQKSSQAPKLLFHYYDKDFNNEADTPDNFQSRRPNTSFCFLDIRSPGLGDTAMYLCATSQHRGQAGELFFGEGSRLTVL.

The CDR3 sequence: CASSPHARTTVPYNEQFF. The CDR3 bases are TGTGCCAGCAGTCCCCATGCCAGGACTACCGTCCCCTACAATGAGCAGTTCTTC. The rearrangement joins TRBV28 to TRBJ2-1, with D perhaps matching TRBD2 (6 bases). The CDR3 spans 18 residues. V lost 5 bases and J 2 bases, leaving 22 bases between the germline ends. The germline V gene has CDR1 MDHEN and CDR2 SYDVKM.

The V call is TRBV9, the J call TRBJ1-1; TRBD1 might be the D (6 bases). Germline CDR1 and CDR2: SGDLS and YYNGEE. V lost 3 bases and J lost 4, with 10 bases in between. The CDR3 length is 13 residues. The CDR3 DNA is TGTGCCAGCAGCGCCTTAGGGGGCACTGAAGCTTTCTTT. Amino acids: CASSALGGTEAFF.

The rearrangement links TRBV30 to TRBJ2-1; no reliable D call. Trimming shortened V by 0 bases and J by 4 bases, and 13 bases separated the two germline ends. The germline gives CDR1 GTSNPN, CDR2 SVGIG (reference sequence). The CDR3 has 15 amino acids. CDR3 in DNA: TGTGCCTGGAGTGTTGGTCAGGTCGGGTACAATGAGCAGTTCTTC. Translation: CAWSVGQVGYNEQFF.

The V call is TRBV3-1 (or the pseudogene TRBV3-2), the J call TRBJ1-4, with no clear D. The CDR3 totals 12 residues. Germline-derived CDR1 and CDR2 are LGHDT and YNNKEL (reference sequence). The ends were cut back, 2 bases at V and 5 bases at J, with 3 bases in the middle. The CDR3 DNA follows: TGTGCCAGCAGCCAACAGAATGAAAAACTGTTTTTT. Protein sequence: CASSQQNEKLFF.

This clone showed up just once. The genes are TRBV20-1 and TRBJ1-5; no clear D gene. The CDR3 is 15 amino acids. Trimming took off 3 bases at V and 2 bases at J, with 14 bases between the two ends. Germline CDR1 reads DFQATT; CDR2 reads SNEGSKA (reference sequence). CDR3 sequence: CSASNRGVRNQPQHF. CDR3 DNA sequence: TGCAGTGCTAGTAACCGTGGCGTCCGCAATCAGCCCCAGCATTTT.

The chain recombines TRBV4-1 with TRBJ1-1; D possibly corresponds to TRBD1 (5 bases). There are 15 residues in the CDR3. CDR1 and CDR2 (germline): MGHRA, YSYEKL. Trimming took off 4 bases at V and 0 bases at J, with 12 bases between the two ends. CDR3 sequence reads: CASSLGRGMNTEAFF. Here the CDR3 DNA reads TGCGCCAGCAGCCTGGGTAGGGGAATGAACACTGAAGCTTTCTTT.